This TCR beta chain was sequenced during a study of cytomegalovirus exposure and HLA in healthy donors. In regard to this clone: Its antigen is not identified.

J gave up 7 bases and V 0 bases, and 6 bases lay outside the gene matches. Germline V gene lookup returns CDR1 LNHNV and CDR2 YYDKDF (reference sequence). CDR3 length equals 16 residues. Findings of the study overall: Later analysis revealed greater clonal expansion in HLA-associated TCR beta chains than in equally common others.

The PCR made use of 60 Vbeta and 13 Jbeta primers. TCRdb keeps only in-frame clones here, not all; method: immunoSEQ multiplex PCR. The table includes around 94,000 clones, approximately 80% detected once. Sequencing was carried out using PBMCs. The V and J genes are TRBV15 and TRBJ1-5, with 10 bases identical to TRBD1. This receptor was identified in a woman aged 40 to 50 in good health and CMV-seronegative. The CDR3 reads CATSRDKTGGGQPQHF. CDR3 nucleotide sequence: TGTGCCACCAGCAGAGATAAGACAGGGGGCGGACAGCCCCAGCATTTT.